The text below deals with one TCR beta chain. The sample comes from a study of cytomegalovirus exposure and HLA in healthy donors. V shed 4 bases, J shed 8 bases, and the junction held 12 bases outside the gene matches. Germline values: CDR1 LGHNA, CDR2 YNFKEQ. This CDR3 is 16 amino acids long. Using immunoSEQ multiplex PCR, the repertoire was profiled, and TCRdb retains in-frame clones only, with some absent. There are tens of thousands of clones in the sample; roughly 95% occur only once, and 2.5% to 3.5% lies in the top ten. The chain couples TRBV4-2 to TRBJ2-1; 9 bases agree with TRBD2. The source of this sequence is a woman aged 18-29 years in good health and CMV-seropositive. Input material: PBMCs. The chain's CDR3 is CASSRLSGGSSYEQFF. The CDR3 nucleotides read TGTGCCAGCAGCCGACTTAGCGGGGGTTCTAGTTATGAGCAGTTCTTC.